One sample yielded the 15 T cell receptor beta chains listed below, sequenced in a study of T cells in Graves' hyperthyroidism and ophthalmopathy (dated by TCRdb to the late 2010s). The library was prepared using multiplex PCR. Sequencing was carried out with an Illumina HiSeq 2000. Amplification of TCR beta CDR3 regions was carried out from RNA transcripts. The first round of RT-PCR for the TCR CDR3 was performed with the HTBI primer set and the Qiagen OneStep RT-PCR kit. TCRdb trimmed the raw reads at Q25, called clones with MiXCR and kept productive beta chains. Identical CDR3 protein sequences are pooled into one entry, listed with their most common genes and DNA. This sample comprises hundreds of thousands of distinct CDR3 sequences, roughly 13% of them detected only once. Together, the top ten hold roughly 25% of the sample. Sequenced material: blood. The receptor source for this set is a young woman with Graves' hyperthyroidism.

This clonotype was counted at least ten times. The V call is TRBV2, the J call TRBJ2-5, with D maybe TRBD2 (6 bases). CDR3 length: 14 residues. CDR1 and CDR2 from the germline V gene are SNHLY and FYNNEI. V lost 3 bases to trimming and J lost 1 base, with 9 bases between them. CDR3 sequence reads: CASSESGLQETQYF. The DNA of the CDR3 is TGTGCCAGCAGTGAGTCGGGACTCCAAGAGACCCAGTACTTC.

This clonotype was seen repeatedly, ten times or more. V usage is TRBV30 and J usage is TRBJ2-2, with D unclear. V shed 3 bases and J shed 4 bases, with 9 bases lying between them. Germline loops: CDR1 GTSNPN, CDR2 SVGIG (reference sequence). This CDR3 contains 13 residues. CDR3 region: CAWRSELTGELFF. DNA for the CDR3: TGTGCCTGGAGGTCGGAGCTCACCGGGGAGCTGTTTTTT.

This clonotype was seen many times. This chain joins TRBV12-3 or TRBV12-4 and TRBJ2-1, with 10 bases lining up with TRBD2. This CDR3 spans 15 amino acids. V gave up 5 bases and J gave up 7 bases; unmatched junction bases: 8. CDR3 region: CASSDLAGVFNEQFF. In nucleotides, the CDR3 is TGTGCCAGCAGTGACCTAGCGGGAGTTTTTAATGAGCAGTTCTTC.

The chain uses TRBV7-2 and TRBJ2-5; D perhaps matches TRBD1 (5 bases). Germline V gene sequence: CDR1 SGHTA, CDR2 FQGNSA. CDR3 length equals 13 residues. V was clipped by 5 bases and J by 5 bases, with 12 bases between them. The DNA for the CDR3 is TGTGCCAGCAGCGGGGCGGCTAGGGAGACCCAGTACTTC. Amino acid sequence: CASSGAARETQYF. Full variable domain (rest looked up from reference TRBV7-2 and TRBJ2-5): GAGVSQSPSNKVTEKGKDVELRCDPISGHTALYWYRQSLGQGLEFLIYFQGNSAPDKSGLPSDRFSAERTGGSVSTLTIQRTQQEDSAVYLCASSGAARETQYFGPGTRLLVL.

This clonotype came up a few times. CDR3 sequence reads: CATRAGHNEQFF. For the CDR3, the DNA is TGTGCCACCAGGGCGGGCCACAATGAGCAGTTCTTC. The chain links TRBV7-9 to TRBJ2-1; D possibly uses TRBD1 or TRBD2 (5 bases each). CDR1 and CDR2 (germline): SEHNR, FQNEAQ (reference sequence). This CDR3 is 12 amino acids long. Trimming stripped 10 bases from V and 5 bases from J, with 12 bases between.

The chain is built from TRBV3-2 and TRBJ2-5. TRBV3-2 is an annotated pseudogene. The CDR3 is 15 residues long. In nucleotides, the CDR3 is TGTGCCAGCAGCCACGTGAACTGGATCGGTGGGACCCAGTACTTC. Residues: CASSHVNWIGGTQYF.

Many counts were recorded for this clonotype. This chain joins TRBV6-4 and TRBJ2-2, with 10 bases identical to TRBD2. V shed 5 bases, J shed 2 bases, and the junction held 2 bases outside the gene matches. The CDR3 length is 15 residues. The germline V gene has CDR1 MRHNA and CDR2 SNTAGT. CDR3 sequence: CASSRTSGNTGELFF. The DNA of the CDR3 is TGTGCCAGCAGTCGGACTAGCGGAAACACCGGGGAGCTGTTTTTT.

A few counts support this clonotype. The chain recombines TRBV4-2 with TRBJ2-3; 10 positions agree with TRBD2. Germline CDR1 reads LGHNA; CDR2 reads YNFKEQ. V dropped 3 bases and J dropped 2; count of bases not matched to a gene: 2. The CDR3 has 15 amino acids. The chain's CDR3 is CASSQSGRATDTQYF. Here the CDR3 DNA reads TGTGCCAGCAGCCAGAGCGGGAGGGCCACAGATACGCAGTATTTT.

This chain connects TRBV19 to TRBJ1-5; D is unclear. Germline-derived CDR1 and CDR2 are LNHDA and SQIVND (reference sequence). The V gene lost 1 base and the J gene lost 3 bases, with 10 bases spanning the gap. The CDR3 is 15 residues long. The CDR3 spells CASSIGVRHNQPQHF. Written as DNA, the CDR3 is TGTGCCAGTAGTATAGGAGTCCGGCACAATCAGCCCCAGCATTTT. Complete variable domain (other parts from reference TRBV19 and TRBJ1-5): DGGITQSPKYLFRKEGQNVTLSCEQNLNHDAMYWYRQDPGQGLRLIYYSQIVNDFQKGDIAEGYSVSREKKESFPLTVTSAQKNPTAFYLCASSIGVRHNQPQHFGDGTRLSIL.

This clonotype was seen repeatedly, ten times or more. The chain links TRBV2 to TRBJ2-3; D uncertain. Germline CDR1 and CDR2: SNHLY and FYNNEI. Trimming took off 6 bases at V and 4 bases at J, with 8 bases between the two ends. The CDR3 spans 12 residues. The DNA for the CDR3 is TGTGCCAGCAGGGACCTACCAGATACGCAGTATTTT. This sequence encodes CASRDLPDTQYF. Based on the CDR3 plus reference TRBV2 and TRBJ2-3, the full variable domain is EPEVTQTPSHQVTQMGQEVILRCVPISNHLYFYWYRQILGQKVEFLVSFYNNEISEKSEIFDDQFSVERPDGSNFTLKIRSTKLEDSAMYFCASRDLPDTQYFGPGTRLTVL.

This clonotype showed up just a few times. CDR3 sequence: CASSPRDFQETQYF. CDR3 coding DNA: TGTGCCAGCAGCCCAAGGGACTTCCAAGAGACCCAGTACTTC. The rearrangement joins TRBV9 to TRBJ2-5; TRBD2 is a possible D gene (6 bases). Looked up from germline, CDR1 is SGDLS and CDR2 is YYNGEE. CDR3 length: 14 amino acids. Trimming stripped 4 bases from V and 1 base from J, with 11 bases between.

The chain recombines TRBV24-1 with TRBJ2-5; tentative D call: TRBD2 (5 bases). The V end was cut by 7 bases, the J end by 2 bases, with 22 bases between. The CDR3 is 17 amino acids. Germline V gene sequence: CDR1 KGHDR, CDR2 SFDVKD. CDR3 sequence reads: CATSDPPGRAEQETQYF. The CDR3 DNA is TGTGCCACCAGCGACCCTCCGGGTCGAGCGGAGCAAGAGACCCAGTACTTC.

There are a few counts of this clonotype. V usage is TRBV19 and J usage is TRBJ2-7, with D maybe TRBD2 (5 bases). V was cut by 4 bases and J by 3 bases, with 7 bases left in between. The CDR3 contains 12 residues. Germline CDR1 is LNHDA and CDR2 is SQIVND (reference sequence). Here the CDR3 DNA reads TGTGCCAGTAGTAGGGGAGACTACGAGCAGTACTTC. Residues: CASSRGDYEQYF.

The chain couples TRBV4-3 to TRBJ2-2; the D call may be TRBD1 or TRBD2 (5 bases each). V was cut by 0 bases and J by 10 bases, with 18 bases left in between. The V gene's germline CDR1 is LGHNA and CDR2 YSLEER. CDR3 size: 16 residues. The CDR3 spells CASSQDLPGPNEELFF. In DNA form, the CDR3 reads TGCGCCAGCAGCCAAGATCTTCCGGGACCCAACGAGGAGCTGTTTTTT.

CDR3 residues: CASSYSQGQSNEQFF. CDR3 bases: TGTGCCAGCAGTTACTCCCAAGGACAGTCCAATGAGCAGTTCTTC. The V and J genes are TRBV6-5 and TRBJ2-1, with D possibly being TRBD1 (6 bases). Trimming took off 0 bases at V and 6 bases at J, with 12 bases between the two ends. Germline loops: CDR1 MNHEY, CDR2 SVGAGI. CDR3 length: 15 amino acids.